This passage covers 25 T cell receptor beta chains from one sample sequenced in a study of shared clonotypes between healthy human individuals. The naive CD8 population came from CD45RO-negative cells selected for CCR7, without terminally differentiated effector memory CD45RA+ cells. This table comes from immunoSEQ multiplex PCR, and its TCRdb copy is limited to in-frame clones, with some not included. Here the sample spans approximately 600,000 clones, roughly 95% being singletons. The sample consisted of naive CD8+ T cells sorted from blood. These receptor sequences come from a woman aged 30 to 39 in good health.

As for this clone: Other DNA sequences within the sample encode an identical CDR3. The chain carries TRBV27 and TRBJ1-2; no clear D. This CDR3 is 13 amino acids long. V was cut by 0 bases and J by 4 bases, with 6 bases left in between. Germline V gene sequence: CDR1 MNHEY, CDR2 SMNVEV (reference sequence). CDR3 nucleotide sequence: TGTGCCAGCAGTTTATCGGACCGCTATGGCTACACCTTC. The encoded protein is CASSLSDRYGYTF.

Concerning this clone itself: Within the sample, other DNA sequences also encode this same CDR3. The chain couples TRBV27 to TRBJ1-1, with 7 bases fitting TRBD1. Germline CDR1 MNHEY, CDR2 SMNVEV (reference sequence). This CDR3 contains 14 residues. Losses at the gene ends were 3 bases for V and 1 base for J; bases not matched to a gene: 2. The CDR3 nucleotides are TGTGCCAGCAGTTTTACAGGGGCGAACACTGAAGCTTTCTTT. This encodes CASSFTGANTEAFF.

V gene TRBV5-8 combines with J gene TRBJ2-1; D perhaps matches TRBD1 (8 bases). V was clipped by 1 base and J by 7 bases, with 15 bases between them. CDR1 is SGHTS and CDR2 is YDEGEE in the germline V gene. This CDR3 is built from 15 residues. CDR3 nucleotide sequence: TGTGCCAGCAGCTTGAGCGGGACAGGTAGAAATGAGCAGTTCTTC. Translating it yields CASSLSGTGRNEQFF.

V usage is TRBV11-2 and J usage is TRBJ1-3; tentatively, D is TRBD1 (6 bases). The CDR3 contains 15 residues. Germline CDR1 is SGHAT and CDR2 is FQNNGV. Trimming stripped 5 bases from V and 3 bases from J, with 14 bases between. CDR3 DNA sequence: TGTGCCAGCAGCGACCCCCTGGACAGTGGAAACACCATATATTTT. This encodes CASSDPLDSGNTIYF.

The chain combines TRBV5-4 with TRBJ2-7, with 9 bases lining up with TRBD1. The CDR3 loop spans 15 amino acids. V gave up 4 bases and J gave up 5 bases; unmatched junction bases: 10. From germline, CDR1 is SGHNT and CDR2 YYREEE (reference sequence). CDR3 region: CASSRPGQGLNEQYF. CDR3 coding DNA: TGTGCCAGCAGCAGACCGGGACAGGGTCTCAACGAGCAGTACTTC.

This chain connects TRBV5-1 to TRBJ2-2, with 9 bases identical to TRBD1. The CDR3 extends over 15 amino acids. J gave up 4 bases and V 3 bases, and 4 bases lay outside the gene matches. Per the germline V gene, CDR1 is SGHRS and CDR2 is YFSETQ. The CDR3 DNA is TGCGCCAGCAGCTCCCGGGACAGGGTCACCGGGGAGCTGTTTTTT. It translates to CASSSRDRVTGELFF.

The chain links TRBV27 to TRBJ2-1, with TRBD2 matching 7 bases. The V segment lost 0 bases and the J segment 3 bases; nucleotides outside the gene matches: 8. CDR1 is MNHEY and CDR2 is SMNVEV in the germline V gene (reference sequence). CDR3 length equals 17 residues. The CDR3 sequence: CASSLSGGEYLYNEQFF. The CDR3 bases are TGTGCCAGCAGTTTATCTGGGGGGGAATATCTCTACAATGAGCAGTTCTTC.

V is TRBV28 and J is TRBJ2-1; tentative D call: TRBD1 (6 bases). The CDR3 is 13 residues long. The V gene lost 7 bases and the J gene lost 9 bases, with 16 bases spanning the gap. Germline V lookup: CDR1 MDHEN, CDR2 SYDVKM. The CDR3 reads CASTGQTNTEQFF. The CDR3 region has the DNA TGTGCCAGCACGGGACAAACCAACACTGAGCAGTTCTTC.

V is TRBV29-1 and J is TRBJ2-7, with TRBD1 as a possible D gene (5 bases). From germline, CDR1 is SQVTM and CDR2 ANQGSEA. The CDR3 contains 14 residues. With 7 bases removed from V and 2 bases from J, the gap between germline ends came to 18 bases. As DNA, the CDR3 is TGCAGCGCCCAGGGTGTCGGGCCAGCCTACGAGCAGTACTTC. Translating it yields CSAQGVGPAYEQYF.

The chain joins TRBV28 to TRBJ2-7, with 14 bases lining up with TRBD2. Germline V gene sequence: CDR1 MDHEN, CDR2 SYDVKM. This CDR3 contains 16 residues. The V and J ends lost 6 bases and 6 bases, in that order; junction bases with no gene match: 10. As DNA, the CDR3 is TGTGCCAGCAGAAACGGACTAGCGGGAGGAAGGAGCGAGCAGTACTTC. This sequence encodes CASRNGLAGGRSEQYF.

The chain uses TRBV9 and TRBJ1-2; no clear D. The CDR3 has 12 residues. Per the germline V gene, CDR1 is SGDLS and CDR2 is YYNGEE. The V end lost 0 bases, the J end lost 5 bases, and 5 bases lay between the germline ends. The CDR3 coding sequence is TGTGCCAGCAGCGTAGCAAAGTATGGCTACACCTTC. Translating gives CASSVAKYGYTF.

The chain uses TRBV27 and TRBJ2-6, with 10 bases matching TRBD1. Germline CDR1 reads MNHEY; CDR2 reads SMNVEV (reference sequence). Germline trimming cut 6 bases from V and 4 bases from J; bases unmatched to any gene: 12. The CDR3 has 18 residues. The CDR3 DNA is TGTGCCAGCAGCCTGGAAGGGACAGGGGTCTTAGGGGCCAACGTCCTGACTTTC. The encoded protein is CASSLEGTGVLGANVLTF.

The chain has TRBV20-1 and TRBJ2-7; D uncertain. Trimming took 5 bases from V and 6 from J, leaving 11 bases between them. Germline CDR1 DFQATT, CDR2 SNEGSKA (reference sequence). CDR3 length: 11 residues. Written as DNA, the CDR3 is TGCAGTGCTGGAGTGGGCCCCGAGCAGTACTTC. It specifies CSAGVGPEQYF.

DNA of the CDR3: TGCGCCAGCAGCCAAGAATCGACAGCGGGCACTGAAGCTTTCTTT. Its protein is CASSQESTAGTEAFF. This rearrangement joins TRBV4-1 to TRBJ1-1; possible D gene TRBD1, 5 bases. Germline V lookup: CDR1 MGHRA, CDR2 YSYEKL. The V end was cut by 0 bases, the J end by 4 bases, with 12 bases between. This CDR3 has 15 amino acids.

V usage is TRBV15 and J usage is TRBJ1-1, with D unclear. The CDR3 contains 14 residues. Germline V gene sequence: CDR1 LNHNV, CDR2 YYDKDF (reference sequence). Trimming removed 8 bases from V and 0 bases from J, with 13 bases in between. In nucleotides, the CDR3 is TGTGCCACCGGAGAGATCGAGATGAACACTGAAGCTTTCTTT. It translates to CATGEIEMNTEAFF.

This CDR3 reads CASSLQGIMNTEAFF. CDR3 nucleotide sequence: TGTGCCAGCAGTTTACAGGGTATCATGAACACTGAAGCTTTCTTT. The chain uses TRBV28 and TRBJ1-1, with TRBD1 as a possible D gene (5 bases). The germline V and J ends were trimmed by 2 bases and 0 bases, with 10 bases remaining between them. The CDR3 covers 15 residues. Germline V CDR1 and CDR2: MDHEN, SYDVKM.

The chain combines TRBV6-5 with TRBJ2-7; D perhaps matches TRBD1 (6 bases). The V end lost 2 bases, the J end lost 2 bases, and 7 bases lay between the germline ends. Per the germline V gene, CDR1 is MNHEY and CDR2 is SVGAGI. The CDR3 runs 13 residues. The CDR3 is CASSYTGTYEQYF. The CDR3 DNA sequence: TGTGCCAGCAGTTACACAGGGACCTACGAGCAGTACTTC.

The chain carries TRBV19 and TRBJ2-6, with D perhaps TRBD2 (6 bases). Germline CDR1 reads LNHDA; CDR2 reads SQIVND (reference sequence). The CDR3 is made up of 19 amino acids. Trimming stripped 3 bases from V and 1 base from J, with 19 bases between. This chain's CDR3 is CASSIMAVTAGSGANVLTF. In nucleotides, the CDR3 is TGTGCCAGTAGTATTATGGCGGTCACAGCGGGTTCTGGGGCCAACGTCCTGACTTTC.

The CDR3 protein is CASSQGTLNGEQYF. Written as DNA, the CDR3 is TGCGCCAGCAGCCAAGGAACCCTTAATGGCGAGCAGTACTTC. The chain is built from TRBV4-1 and TRBJ2-7, with unresolved D. The V gene's germline CDR1 is MGHRA and CDR2 YSYEKL. This CDR3 contains 14 residues. V lost 1 base and J 6 bases, leaving 13 bases between the germline ends.

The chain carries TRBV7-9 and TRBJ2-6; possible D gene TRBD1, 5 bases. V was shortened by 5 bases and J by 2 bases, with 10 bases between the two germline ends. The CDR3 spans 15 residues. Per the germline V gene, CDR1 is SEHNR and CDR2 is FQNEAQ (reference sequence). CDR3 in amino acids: CASSTGGTGANVLTF. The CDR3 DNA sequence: TGTGCCAGCAGCACAGGTGGGACTGGGGCCAACGTCCTGACTTTC.

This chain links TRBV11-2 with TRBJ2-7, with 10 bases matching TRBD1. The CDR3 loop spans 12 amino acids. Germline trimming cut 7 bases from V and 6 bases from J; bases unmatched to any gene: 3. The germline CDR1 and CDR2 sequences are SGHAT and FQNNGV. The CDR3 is CASTGTGAEQYF. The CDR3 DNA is TGTGCCAGCACCGGGACAGGGGCCGAGCAGTACTTC.

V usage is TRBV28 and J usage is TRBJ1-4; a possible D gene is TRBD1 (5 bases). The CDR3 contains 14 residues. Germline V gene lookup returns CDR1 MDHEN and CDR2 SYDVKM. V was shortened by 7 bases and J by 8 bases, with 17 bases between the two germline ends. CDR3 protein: CASNPGGEGEKLFF. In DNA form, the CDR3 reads TGTGCCAGCAACCCTGGTGGGGAGGGGGAAAAACTGTTTTTT.

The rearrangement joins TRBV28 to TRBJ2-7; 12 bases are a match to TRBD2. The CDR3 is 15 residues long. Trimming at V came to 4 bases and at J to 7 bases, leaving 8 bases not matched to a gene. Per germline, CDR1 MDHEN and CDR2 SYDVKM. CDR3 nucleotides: TGTGCCAGCAGTTCCCCTAGCGGGAGGGCATGGGAGCAGTACTTC. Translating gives CASSSPSGRAWEQYF.

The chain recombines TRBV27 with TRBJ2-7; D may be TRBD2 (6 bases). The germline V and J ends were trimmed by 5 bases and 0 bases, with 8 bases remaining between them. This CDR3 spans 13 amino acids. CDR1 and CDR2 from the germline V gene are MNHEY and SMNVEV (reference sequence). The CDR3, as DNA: TGTGCCAGCAGTGTGACTAGCTCCTACGAGCAGTACTTC. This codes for CASSVTSSYEQYF.

CDR3 protein: CASSLSVSDTQYF. CDR3 bases: TGTGCCAGCAGCTTATCAGTATCGGATACGCAGTATTTT. The rearrangement joins TRBV7-8 to TRBJ2-3; D gene unclear. The CDR3 length is 13 residues. In germline, CDR1 is SGHVS, CDR2 FQNEAQ. Deletions cut 2 bases from V and 6 bases from J, with 9 bases between.